This is a list of T cell receptor beta chains from one sample in a study of CD8 T cells in Susac syndrome. MiXCR was run by TCRdb on the immunoSEQ multiplex PCR reads, yielding one entry per CDR3 protein. The table records 170,000 or so distinct CDR3 sequences, roughly 92% of them present only once. Sequencing used CD4+ T cells from PBMCs. The receptors were sampled from a human donor with multiple sclerosis. CDR3s include the opening cysteine and the closing phenylalanine or tryptophan. The D gene is left open where the match is weak. The size entry is marked missing in some rows and otherwise reads once, few, many or a size class.

>TRBD1|TRBV2|TRBJ2-4|-
CASSLRTGQNIQYF
TGTGCCAGCAGTCTTAGGACAGGGCAAAACATTCAGTACTTC
>-|TRBV9|TRBJ2-3|-
CASSVGVGSTDTQYF
TGTGCCAGCAGCGTGGGGGTCGGGAGTACAGATACGCAGTATTTT
>TRBD2|TRBV5-4|TRBJ2-5|-
CAFGGIQETQYF
TGTGCCTTCGGGGGGATACAAGAGACCCAGTACTTC
>TRBD1|TRBV27|TRBJ1-1|-
CASSSPGGGMGEAFF
TGTGCCAGCAGTTCCCCAGGGGGGGGAATGGGGGAAGCTTTCTTT
>-|TRBV30|TRBJ1-3|-
CAWGTGVGSGNTIYF
TGTGCCTGGGGCACAGGTGTTGGCTCTGGAAACACCATATATTTT
>TRBD1|TRBV28|TRBJ2-1|-
CASSSPGQPYNEQFF
TGCGCCAGCAGTTCCCCGGGACAGCCGTACAATGAGCAGTTCTTC
>-|TRBV19|TRBJ1-2|-
CASKGAGYGYTF
TGTGCCAGTAAGGGCGCAGGCTATGGCTACACCTTC
>TRBD1|TRBV3-1|TRBJ2-7|-
CASSRPDRGYEQYF
TGTGCCAGCAGTCGACCGGACAGGGGATACGAGCAGTACTTC
>-|TRBV6-6|TRBJ1-1|-
CASTIESNTEAFF
TGTGCCAGCACCATTGAATCGAACACTGAAGCTTTCTTT
>-|TRBV30|TRBJ2-5|-
CAWSLRETQYF
TGTGCCTGGAGCCTCAGGGAGACCCAGTACTTC
>-|TRBV19|TRBJ1-1|-
CASSILLGTEAFF
TGTGCCAGTAGTATCTTGTTAGGGACTGAAGCTTTCTTT
>TRBD2|TRBV13|TRBJ2-3|once
CASSLFPSTSGKGDTQYF
TGTGCCAGCAGCTTATTTCCATCGACTAGCGGGAAAGGGGATACGCAGTATTTT
>-|TRBV25-1|TRBJ2-5|-
CASRTTGAEGETQYF
TGTGCCAGCAGGACAACCGGGGCTGAGGGAGAGACCCAGTACTTC
>TRBD1|TRBV7-2|TRBJ2-2|-
CASRPTGGSTGELFF
TGTGCCAGCAGACCGACAGGGGGTTCCACCGGGGAGCTGTTTTTT
>TRBD1|TRBV30|TRBJ2-4|-
CAWSVLTAPGQGRKNIQYF
TGTGCCTGGAGTGTATTAACAGCACCGGGACAGGGGAGGAAAAACATTCAGTACTTC
>-|TRBV5-6|TRBJ2-2|-
CASSLDGGNTGELFF
TGTGCCAGCAGCTTGGATGGGGGCAACACCGGGGAGCTGTTTTTT
>TRBD1|TRBV3-1|TRBJ1-2|-
CASSQGRTGPYGYTF
TGTGCCAGCAGCCAAGGGCGGACAGGTCCCTATGGCTACACCTTC
>-|TRBV12-3/TRBV12-4|TRBJ1-1|-
CASSSVLGYTEAFF
TGTGCCAGCAGTTCCGTCTTGGGTTACACTGAAGCTTTCTTT
>TRBD2|TRBV9|TRBJ2-2|once
CASSPRTSGGAKGTGELFF
TGTGCCAGCAGCCCTCGGACTAGCGGGGGGGCCAAGGGCACCGGGGAGCTGTTTTTT
>-|TRBV10-3|TRBJ2-1|-
CAISESGEKQFF
TGTGCCATCAGTGAGTCAGGAGAAAAGCAGTTCTTC
>TRBD2|TRBV5-6|TRBJ2-4|-
CASSLGGRADIQYF
TGTGCCAGCAGCTTGGGAGGGAGGGCCGACATTCAGTACTTC
>-|TRBV11-2|TRBJ2-2|once
CASSLGDKTGELFF
TGTGCCAGCAGCTTAGGGGATAAAACCGGGGAGCTGTTTTTT
>TRBD1|TRBV24-1|TRBJ2-7|-
CATSPGGTGDYEQYF
TGTGCCACCTCCCCGGGCGGGACAGGGGACTACGAGCAGTACTTC
>-|TRBV3-1|TRBJ1-4|-
CASSQNHRDREKLFF
TGTGCCAGCAGCCAAAATCACCGGGACCGTGAAAAACTGTTTTTT
>TRBD1|TRBV30|TRBJ2-3|-
CAWSWDRSDTQYF
TGTGCCTGGAGTTGGGACAGATCAGATACGCAGTATTTT
>-|TRBV7-3|TRBJ1-1|-
CASSLNSHTEAFF
TGTGCCAGCAGCTTAAATTCCCACACTGAAGCTTTCTTT
>-|TRBV12-3/TRBV12-4|TRBJ1-2|-
CASSLGRDYGYTF
TGTGCCAGCAGTTTAGGACGCGACTATGGCTACACCTTC
>-|TRBV19|TRBJ2-2|-
CASTGRQTGELFF
TGTGCCAGTACAGGCAGACAAACCGGGGAGCTGTTTTTT
>-|TRBV2|TRBJ2-3|-
CASSEAGYPTDTQYF
TGTGCCAGCAGTGAAGCGGGCTACCCCACAGATACGCAGTATTTT
>-|TRBV20-1|TRBJ1-2|once
CSAPRRGGHYGYTF
TGCAGTGCTCCACGACGCGGGGGTCACTATGGCTACACCTTC
>TRBD1|TRBV25-1|TRBJ1-2|-
CASSDSGQGRYYGYTF
TGTGCCAGCAGTGATTCAGGACAGGGGAGGTACTATGGCTACACCTTC
>TRBD2|TRBV20-1|TRBJ2-7|-
CSARGPTSGYEQYF
TGCAGTGCTAGAGGCCCGACTAGCGGCTACGAGCAGTACTTC
>-|TRBV5-1|TRBJ2-7|-
CASSLMGLSGSYEQYF
TGCGCCAGCAGCTTGATGGGTTTGTCTGGCTCCTACGAGCAGTACTTC
>-|TRBV27|TRBJ1-1|-
CASSFKGGSEAFF
TGTGCCAGCAGTTTTAAGGGAGGCTCTGAAGCTTTCTTT